This T cell receptor beta chain derives from a study of blood T cell repertoires in COVID-19. Study-level information: Acute and convalescent COVID-19 specimens originated in the United States, Italy and Spain.

The authors' processing: Reference gene primer amplification yielded estimated nucleated cell counts. This table comes from immunoSEQ multiplex PCR, and its TCRdb copy is limited to in-frame clones, with some not included. D and trimming were read from the DNA, whereas the V and J calls and clone size are those reported in that table. This sample has around 250,000 clones; over 70% occur once, and the top ten carry about 2.9%. The CDR3 is 12 residues long. V was cut by 6 bases and J by 8 bases, with 10 bases left in between. The germline V gene encodes CDR1 MNHEY and CDR2 SVGAGI. The chain employs TRBV6-5 and TRBJ1-4; D call uncertain. The receptor was derived from a woman in her forties who had been exposed to COVID-19. Input material: PBMCs or T cells enriched from blood (not recorded which). The CDR3 nucleotides are TGTGCCAGCAGGAGTTACGAGGAAAAACTGTTTTTT. Amino acids: CASRSYEEKLFF.